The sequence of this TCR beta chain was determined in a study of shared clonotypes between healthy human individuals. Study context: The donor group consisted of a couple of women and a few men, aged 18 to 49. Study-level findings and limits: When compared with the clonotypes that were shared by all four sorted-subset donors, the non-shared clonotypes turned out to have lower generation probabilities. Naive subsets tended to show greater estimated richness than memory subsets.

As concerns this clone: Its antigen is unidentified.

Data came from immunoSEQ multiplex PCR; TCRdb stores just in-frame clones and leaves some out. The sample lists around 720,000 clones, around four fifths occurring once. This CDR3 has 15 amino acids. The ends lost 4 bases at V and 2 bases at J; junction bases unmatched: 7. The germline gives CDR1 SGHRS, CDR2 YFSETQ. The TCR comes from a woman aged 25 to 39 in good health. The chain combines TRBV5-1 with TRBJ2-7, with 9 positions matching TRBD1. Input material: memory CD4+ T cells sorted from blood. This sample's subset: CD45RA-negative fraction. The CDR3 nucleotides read TGCGCCAGCAGCCCTGACAGGGGGAGAGCCTACGAGCAGTACTTC. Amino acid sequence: CASSPDRGRAYEQYF.